This TCR beta chain was documented in a study of blood T cell repertoires in COVID-19. Background on the study: Acute and convalescent COVID-19 specimens originated in the United States, Italy and Spain. From T cells, B-cell-depleted T cells, or PBMCs came the material, which was cDNA or gDNA.

Per the original data handling: Reference gene primers were amplified, and this amplification served to estimate nucleated cell counts. Method: immunoSEQ multiplex PCR; TCRdb's copy keeps in-frame clones and lacks some. D and trimming were read from the DNA, whereas the V and J calls and clone size are those reported in that table. The data contain 60,000 to 75,000 clones, 82% of them singletons. The sample comprised peripheral blood. The TCR comes from a human donor in a cohort sampled during active COVID-19.

The CDR3 protein is CASSYTGQGQETQYF. The DNA of the CDR3 is TGTGCCAGCAGTTACACGGGACAGGGTCAAGAGACCCAGTACTTC. The chain combines TRBV6-5 with TRBJ2-5; 9 bases fit TRBD1. The CDR3 consists of 15 residues. Germline V CDR1 and CDR2: MNHEY, SVGAGI. V was clipped by 2 bases and J by 2 bases; unmatched bases: 3.